A single sample gave rise to the 22 T cell receptor beta chains below, sequenced in a study of T-cell reconstitution after alpha-beta-depleted transplantation in children. During its preparation, the TCRbeta library received unique molecular identifiers. TCRdb passed the PCR reads through MiXCR, listing each CDR3 protein once. The sample includes tens of thousands of distinct CDR3 sequences, about a tenth of them seen just once. The sample consisted of PBMCs, mostly from graft donor cells, taken 60 days after TCRalphabeta/CD19-depleted stem cell transplant. The receptors were gathered from a male patient between 2 and 15 years old who had a stem cell transplant for chronic granulomatous disease, so the T cells may come from the graft donor.

This clonotype was counted many times. The chain couples TRBV14 to TRBJ1-2; D possibly corresponds to TRBD1 (6 bases). The germline V gene has CDR1 SGHDN and CDR2 FVKESK. The CDR3 covers 15 residues. The V end was cut by 1 base, the J end by 7 bases, with 16 bases between. Here the CDR3 reads CASSQVLGAGRGYTF. The CDR3 DNA reads TGTGCCAGCAGCCAAGTCCTGGGGGCGGGACGTGGCTACACCTTC.

This clonotype was counted many times. The J gene is TRBJ2-3, the V gene TRBV6-2 or TRBV6-3; 7 nucleotides match TRBD1. The CDR3 spans 15 residues. V lost 4 bases to trimming and J lost 3 bases; unmatched junction nucleotides: 7. Per germline, CDR1 MNHEY and CDR2 SVGEGT. CDR3 region: CASSLQGGATDTQYF. The CDR3 DNA is TGTGCCAGCAGTTTACAAGGGGGCGCGACAGATACGCAGTATTTT.

The chain combines TRBV20-1 with TRBJ2-1; D not resolved. V gave up 6 bases and J gave up 6 bases, with 18 bases separating them. Germline CDR1 reads DFQATT; CDR2 reads SNEGSKA (reference sequence). The CDR3 consists of 14 residues. The CDR3, as DNA: TGCAGTGCGGCCGGCATCAATAGTTTCAATGAGCAGTTCTTC. This translates into CSAAGINSFNEQFF.

The chain joins TRBV25-1 to TRBJ2-5; 8 nucleotides agree with TRBD1. Germline CDR1 MGHDK, CDR2 SYGVNS. This CDR3 comprises 13 residues. V lost 6 bases and J lost 4; bases outside the gene matches: 4. The CDR3 DNA is TGTGCCAGCAGACAGGGGGGTCGAGAGACCCAGTACTTC. It encodes CASRQGGRETQYF.

The chain has TRBV29-1 and TRBJ2-1, with D possibly matching TRBD2 (5 bases). Trimming stripped 0 bases from V and 4 bases from J, with 13 bases between. Looked up from germline, CDR1 is SQVTM and CDR2 is ANQGSEA. CDR3 length equals 15 residues. Here the CDR3 DNA reads TGCAGCGTTGAAGAGTGGGCTAGCAGATACAATGAGCAGTTCTTC. It encodes CSVEEWASRYNEQFF.

This clonotype showed up many times. The chain joins TRBV4-3 to TRBJ2-1, with D tentatively TRBD1 (6 bases). The germline V and J ends were trimmed by 0 bases and 4 bases, with 13 bases remaining between them. The CDR3 is 16 residues long. Germline CDR1 LGHNA, CDR2 YSLEER. CDR3 sequence: CASSQDRGQLYNEQFF. DNA of the CDR3: TGCGCCAGCAGCCAAGACCGTGGACAGTTATACAATGAGCAGTTCTTC.

This clonotype was detected ten times or more. For the CDR3, the DNA is TGTGCCAGCTCACCACCGGCGACTAGCGGGTACTGGAACACAGATACGCAGTATTTT. It yields the protein CASSPPATSGYWNTDTQYF. V gene TRBV18 combines with J gene TRBJ2-3; 10 bases are a match to TRBD2. V was pared by 0 bases and J by 2 bases, with 11 bases of the junction left unmatched. Germline CDR1 is KGHSH and CDR2 is LQKENI. This CDR3 contains 19 residues.

This clonotype was detected many times. V is TRBV6-2 or TRBV6-3 and J is TRBJ2-3, with D hard to call. V was pared by 6 bases and J by 2 bases, with 6 bases between. The CDR3 spans 12 residues. Per the germline V gene, CDR1 is MNHEY and CDR2 is SVGEGT. The CDR3 DNA is TGTGCCAGCAGCGTTACCACAGATACGCAGTATTTT. Amino acid sequence: CASSVTTDTQYF.

This clonotype was seen a few times. The chain links TRBV28 to TRBJ1-5; D perhaps matches TRBD1 (5 bases). From germline, CDR1 is MDHEN and CDR2 SYDVKM. The CDR3 runs 15 residues. The germline V and J ends were trimmed by 7 bases and 1 base, with 14 bases remaining between them. CDR3 protein: CASIHGGRSNQPQHF. CDR3 nucleotide sequence: TGTGCCAGCATTCACGGGGGTAGGAGCAATCAGCCCCAGCATTTT.

This clonotype has at least ten counts. The CDR3 ends on some other residue instead of the conserved phenylalanine or tryptophan, so this is likely a read error. Because the CDR3's place on the DNA is in doubt, the DNA is left out and the CDR3 is given as listed by TCRdb. This chain uses TRBV7-6 with TRBJ1-1; the table names TRBD1, a call not compared with the DNA. CDR1 and CDR2 from the germline V gene are SGHVS and FNYEAQ. The CDR3 comprises 11 residues, both ends counted. The CDR3 protein is CASSPGDGVEG.

V usage is TRBV5-1 and J usage is TRBJ2-7; 12 bases fit TRBD1. J was trimmed by 4 bases and V by 2 bases; bases with no gene match: 10. The CDR3 sequence is 17 residues long. Germline V lookup: CDR1 SGHRS, CDR2 YFSETQ. CDR3 sequence: CASSFFLGGQGAYEQYF. DNA for the CDR3: TGCGCCAGCAGCTTTTTTTTGGGGGGACAGGGGGCTTACGAGCAGTACTTC.

Ten or more counts support this clonotype. The chain has TRBV5-1 and TRBJ2-1; 15 bases agree with TRBD2. The CDR3 loop spans 20 amino acids. In germline, CDR1 is SGHRS, CDR2 YFSETQ. V shed 0 bases, J shed 8 bases, and the junction held 15 bases outside the gene matches. The CDR3 DNA is TGCGCCAGCAGCTTGGCCTCGGGGACTAGCGGGAGGAAGGAATGGGATGAGCAGTTCTTC. Its translation is CASSLASGTSGRKEWDEQFF.

This clonotype was seen many times. The V gene is TRBV21-1, the J gene TRBJ2-1; the table names TRBD2, a call not compared with the DNA. TRBV21-1 is deemed a pseudogene. The CDR3 spans 20 residues. The CDR3 DNA sequence: TGTGCCAGCAGCAAACGAGGACTAGCGGGAAGAGGGGGCTCCTACAATGAGCAGTTCTTC. Its protein product is CASSKRGLAGRGGSYNEQFF.

The table lists this clonotype with many counts. The V gene is TRBV5-1, the J gene TRBJ1-4; 9 bases are shared with TRBD1. The CDR3 is made up of 16 amino acids. From germline, CDR1 is SGHRS and CDR2 YFSETQ. J was trimmed by 5 bases and V by 0 bases; bases with no gene match: 5. The CDR3 nucleotides read TGCGCCAGCAGCTTGGGTTCGGGACAGGGAAATGAAAAACTGTTTTTT. The encoded protein is CASSLGSGQGNEKLFF.

This clonotype was detected many times. The V and J genes are TRBV9 and TRBJ2-3; D possibly uses TRBD1 or TRBD2 (5 bases each). Trimming took off 3 bases at V and 2 bases at J, with 13 bases between the two ends. The CDR3 runs 15 residues. The germline gives CDR1 SGDLS, CDR2 YYNGEE. This CDR3 reads CASSERGLYTDTQYF. The DNA for the CDR3 is TGTGCCAGCAGCGAGAGGGGCCTATACACAGATACGCAGTATTTT.

The chain carries TRBV30 and TRBJ2-7; 11 positions match TRBD1. CDR1 and CDR2 (germline): GTSNPN, SVGIG (reference sequence). The J segment lost 2 bases and the V segment lost 3 bases, leaving 9 bases of the junction unmatched. The CDR3 has 16 residues. For the CDR3, the DNA is TGTGCCTGGAGGAGCTTCCGGGACAGGGGGACCTACGAGCAGTACTTC. This translates into CAWRSFRDRGTYEQYF.

About this clonotype itself: A read error may explain this, as a much larger clone is one base away. V usage is TRBV5-1 and J usage is TRBJ2-2; D unresolved. The CDR3 extends over 13 amino acids. The germline CDR1 and CDR2 sequences are SGHRS and YFSETQ. The CDR3 spells CASRLARTGELFF. CDR3 DNA sequence: TGCGCCAGCAGGTTGGCCCGGACCGGGGAGCTGTTTTTT. Full variable domain (missing parts from reference TRBV5-1 and TRBJ2-2): KAGVTQTPRYLIKTRGQQVTLSCSPISGHRSVSWYQQTPGQGLQFLFEYFSETQRNKGNFPGRFSGRQFSNSRSEMNVSTLELGDSALYLCASRLARTGELFFGEGSRLTVL.

There are a few counts of this clonotype. This chain connects TRBV11-1 to TRBJ2-6, with 7 nucleotides matching TRBD2. With V trimmed by 5 bases and J by 0 bases, 10 bases remained unmatched. Germline CDR1 is SGHAT and CDR2 is FQDESV (reference sequence). CDR3 length: 18 amino acids. The CDR3 nucleotides read TGTGCCAGCAGCCCTCGCGGGGGAAAGCACTCTGGGGCCAACGTCCTGACTTTC. Translated, it gives CASSPRGGKHSGANVLTF.

This clonotype was detected ten times or more. In nucleotides, the CDR3 is TGCAGCGTTGGGGCCGGGACGAACTATGGCTACACCTTC. Amino acids: CSVGAGTNYGYTF. The J gene is TRBJ1-2, the V gene TRBV29-1; D possibly corresponds to TRBD1 (5 bases). The CDR3 covers 13 residues. The germline CDR1 and CDR2 sequences are SQVTM and ANQGSEA. Trimming took 4 bases from V and 2 from J, leaving 11 bases between them.

This clonotype came up a few times. CDR3 DNA: TGTGCCAGCAGCCAAGGGTCAGGGGGCCACTATGGCTACACCTTC. Its translation is CASSQGSGGHYGYTF. The chain recombines TRBV14 with TRBJ1-2; 8 bases line up with TRBD1. CDR1 is SGHDN, CDR2 FVKESK, per germline. The ends lost 1 base at V and 3 bases at J; junction bases unmatched: 4. The CDR3 runs to 15 residues.

This clonotype was observed many times. V is TRBV3-1 and J is TRBJ2-3, with D unclear. CDR3 length equals 15 residues. The V end lost 0 bases, the J end lost 2 bases, and 9 bases lay between the germline ends. Germline CDR1 reads LGHDT; CDR2 reads YNNKEL (reference sequence). The DNA for the CDR3 is TGTGCCAGCAGCCAAGATGACTTCCCCACAGATACGCAGTATTTT. It translates to CASSQDDFPTDTQYF.

The chain combines TRBV10-3 with TRBJ2-1; 10 nucleotides line up with TRBD2. The germline gives CDR1 ENHRY, CDR2 SYGVKD. Germline trimming cut 6 bases from V and 6 bases from J; bases unmatched to any gene: 8. This CDR3 region has 15 residues. The CDR3 loop is CAISRLAGASNEQFF. The CDR3 region has the DNA TGTGCCATCAGCCGCCTAGCGGGAGCCAGCAATGAGCAGTTCTTC.